These 26 T cell receptor beta chains were all obtained from the same sample, sequenced in a study of vaccination effects on CD4 cells after COVID-19. ViraFEST expansion of antigen-specific CD4+ T cells with viral peptide pools preceded sequencing. Culturing for 10 to 11 days preceded CD4+ T cell isolation. Participants were given two doses of BNT162b2 or mRNA-1273 vaccine. The table came from immunoSEQ multiplex PCR; TCRdb's copy has only in-frame clones and leaves some out. Here the sample spans 10,000 to 15,000 clones, around 68% being singletons. The antigens for these receptors are not known. The sample consisted of CD4+ T cells from PBMCs cultured with SARS-CoV-2 spike peptides, taken after COVID-19 vaccination. Source of these receptors: a human donor who received a COVID-19 vaccine.

The chain combines TRBV6-2 or TRBV6-3 with TRBJ2-1, with 11 bases that match TRBD2. Losses at the gene ends were 6 bases for V and 8 bases for J; bases not matched to a gene: 9. This CDR3 is built from 15 residues. The germline V gene has CDR1 MNHEY and CDR2 SVGEGT. CDR3 sequence reads: CASSHTSGSYDEQFF. CDR3 in DNA: TGTGCCAGCAGCCATACTAGCGGGAGTTACGATGAGCAGTTCTTC.

DNA of the CDR3: TGTGCCAGCAGCCAATATTTACAGGCAAATAACTATGGCTACACCTTC. Encoded protein: CASSQYLQANNYGYTF. V is TRBV3-1 (or the pseudogene TRBV3-2) and J is TRBJ1-2; D possibly corresponds to TRBD1 (5 bases). V gave up 2 bases and J gave up 1 base, with 14 bases separating them. CDR1 and CDR2 (germline): LGHDT, YNNKEL (reference sequence). This CDR3 has 16 amino acids.

The V call is TRBV4-2, the J call TRBJ2-7, with a possible D match to TRBD2 (6 bases). Trimming removed 4 bases at V and 6 bases at J, with 13 bases between. CDR1 is LGHNA and CDR2 is YNFKEQ in the germline V gene. The CDR3 loop spans 13 amino acids. CDR3 amino acids: CASSRKTSPEQYF. For the CDR3, the DNA is TGTGCCAGCAGCCGAAAGACTAGTCCCGAGCAGTACTTC.

The chain is built from TRBV3-1 (or the pseudogene TRBV3-2) and TRBJ2-3, with 8 bases lining up with TRBD1. Germline assignment: CDR1 LGHDT and CDR2 YNNKEL (reference sequence). Germline trimming cut 1 base from V and 9 bases from J; bases unmatched to any gene: 3. This CDR3 region has 13 residues. This CDR3 is CASSQAQGGTQYF. Here the CDR3 DNA reads TGTGCCAGCAGCCAAGCACAGGGGGGAACGCAGTATTTT.

The chain has TRBV3-1 (or the pseudogene TRBV3-2) and TRBJ2-5; weak D call: TRBD2 (5 bases). V lost 1 base and J 0 bases, leaving 12 bases between the germline ends. Germline lookup yields CDR1 LGHDT and CDR2 YNNKEL (reference sequence). CDR3 length equals 16 residues. The CDR3 region has the DNA TGTGCCAGCAGCCAAGCCATAGGGAGAGACCAAGAGACCCAGTACTTC. Amino acids: CASSQAIGRDQETQYF.

This clone has a single count. The V gene is TRBV18, the J gene TRBJ1-5, with 7 bases that match TRBD1. The CDR3 extends over 15 amino acids. Germline assignment: CDR1 KGHSH and CDR2 LQKENI. Unmatched junction bases numbered 8, after V lost 3 bases and J lost 6 bases. The CDR3 loop is CASSPRQGPSQPQHF. The CDR3 nucleotides read TGTGCCAGCTCACCCAGACAGGGACCAAGTCAGCCCCAGCATTTT.

This clone was counted between two and nine times. The chain links TRBV7-9 to TRBJ2-2, with TRBD2 identical over 10 bases. Trimming took 6 bases from V and 4 from J; bases not matched to a gene: 5. Germline V gene lookup returns CDR1 SEHNR and CDR2 FQNEAQ (reference sequence). This CDR3 spans 15 amino acids. In DNA, the CDR3 is TGTGCCAGCAGTTCGAGCGGGAGGGGCACCGGGGAGCTGTTTTTT. Encoded protein: CASSSSGRGTGELFF. The full variable domain, in which reference TRBV7-9 and TRBJ2-2 provide the parts outside the CDR3, is DTGVSQNPRHKITKRGQNVTFRCDPISEHNRLYWYRQTLGQGPEFLTYFQNEAQLEKSRLLSDRFSAERPKGSFSTLEIQRTEQGDSAMYLCASSSSGRGTGELFFGEGSRLTVL.

This clone is categorized as medium-sized. The rearrangement uses TRBV10-3 and TRBJ2-5; a weak D match, TRBD2 (5 bases). The CDR3 has 15 amino acids. The germline V gene has CDR1 ENHRY and CDR2 SYGVKD. V was cut by 5 bases and J by 1 base, with 14 bases left in between. This chain's CDR3 is CAISPGILPQETQYF. As DNA, the CDR3 is TGTGCCATCAGTCCCGGGATCCTTCCCCAAGAGACCCAGTACTTC.

V gene TRBV9 combines with J gene TRBJ2-7; 12 bases are a match to TRBD1. J was trimmed by 6 bases and V by 4 bases; bases with no gene match: 8. Germline CDR1 reads SGDLS; CDR2 reads YYNGEE. The CDR3 is 15 amino acids. CDR3 sequence reads: CASSTRDRGRAEQYF. The CDR3 DNA follows: TGTGCCAGCAGCACCCGGGACAGGGGGCGGGCCGAGCAGTACTTC. The whole variable domain, remainder taken from reference TRBV9 and TRBJ2-7, is DSGVTQTPKHLITATGQRVTLRCSPRSGDLSVYWYQQSLDQGLQFLIQYYNGEERAKGNILERFSAQQFPDLHSELNLSSLELGDSALYFCASSTRDRGRAEQYFGPGTRLTVT.

The chain employs TRBV10-3 and TRBJ2-7; 7 positions agree with TRBD1. The germline CDR1 and CDR2 sequences are ENHRY and SYGVKD. The CDR3 totals 13 residues. J lost 3 bases, V lost 6 bases, and 5 bases had no gene match. The CDR3 is CAIRTGTDYEQYF. The CDR3 nucleotides are TGTGCCATCAGAACCGGGACAGACTACGAGCAGTACTTC.

This chain links TRBV5-1 with TRBJ2-2; D unresolved. Trimming left V 3 bases short and J 0 bases short, with 12 bases between. CDR3 length equals 16 residues. Germline V CDR1 and CDR2: SGHRS, YFSETQ. CDR3 region: CASSYRSPPNTGELFF. DNA for the CDR3: TGCGCCAGCAGCTATAGATCACCACCGAACACCGGGGAGCTGTTTTTT.

The chain carries TRBV6-2 or TRBV6-3 and TRBJ1-2, with TRBD1 identical over 7 bases. Germline-derived CDR1 and CDR2 are MNHEY and SVGEGT. V shed 6 bases and J 7 bases; nucleotides not matched to a gene: 5. This CDR3 region has 12 residues. In DNA form, the CDR3 reads TGTGCCAGCAGCGGGACAGCGCCTGGCTACACCTTC. The encoded protein is CASSGTAPGYTF.

In this sample, this clone turned up a few times. The chain is built from TRBV27 and TRBJ2-7, with TRBD1 matching 9 bases. The CDR3 is 16 residues long. Unmatched junction bases numbered 14, after V lost 6 bases and J lost 5 bases. The germline CDR1 and CDR2 sequences are MNHEY and SMNVEV (reference sequence). The CDR3 DNA sequence: TGTGCCAGCAGATCCTGGGACGGGACAGGGAGTGACGAGCAGTACTTC. This sequence encodes CASRSWDGTGSDEQYF.

The J gene is TRBJ2-7, the V gene TRBV10-3; D is ambiguous. Trimming took off 3 bases at V and 0 bases at J, with 12 bases between the two ends. Germline assignment: CDR1 ENHRY and CDR2 SYGVKD. This CDR3 is built from 15 residues. The CDR3 loop reads CAISEGVRSSYEQYF. The CDR3 bases are TGTGCCATCAGTGAAGGTGTTAGGAGCTCCTACGAGCAGTACTTC.

The V and J genes are TRBV4-1 and TRBJ2-2, with D uncertain. V was cut by 1 base and J by 2 bases, with 5 bases left in between. The CDR3 extends over 14 amino acids. Per the germline V gene, CDR1 is MGHRA and CDR2 is YSYEKL. The CDR3 protein is CASSQVVNTGELFF. CDR3 coding DNA: TGCGCCAGCAGCCAAGTAGTAAACACCGGGGAGCTGTTTTTT.

The CDR3 DNA is TGTGCCTGGAGTGTACTGGGACAGGGGTCACACGAGCAGTACTTC. Its protein is CAWSVLGQGSHEQYF. The J gene is TRBJ2-7, the V gene TRBV30; 10 bases line up with TRBD1. V lost 0 bases and J lost 5; bases outside the gene matches: 7. The CDR3 sequence is 15 residues long. Germline V lookup: CDR1 GTSNPN, CDR2 SVGIG (reference sequence).

The chain couples TRBV5-5 to TRBJ2-4; D possibly corresponds to TRBD2 (6 bases). V was trimmed by 4 bases and J by 0 bases, leaving 20 bases between them. Per the germline V gene, CDR1 is SGHKS and CDR2 is YYEKEE (reference sequence). The CDR3 spans 18 residues. The CDR3 coding sequence is TGTGCCAGCAGCCCCGGAGGGTCTATCCTAATAGCCAAAAACATTCAGTACTTC. Amino acids: CASSPGGSILIAKNIQYF.

V is TRBV3-1 (or the pseudogene TRBV3-2) and J is TRBJ2-2; 8 bases align to TRBD1. This CDR3 is 14 amino acids long. Looked up from germline, CDR1 is LGHDT and CDR2 is YNNKEL (reference sequence). Unmatched junction bases numbered 5, after V lost 4 bases and J lost 7 bases. The CDR3 loop is CASSPQGAGGELFF. CDR3 sequence (DNA): TGTGCCAGCAGCCCTCAGGGGGCCGGCGGGGAGCTGTTTTTT.

The chain couples TRBV20-1 to TRBJ2-7; D remains ambiguous. Germline CDR1 reads DFQATT; CDR2 reads SNEGSKA (reference sequence). V lost 3 bases and J 5 bases, leaving 5 bases between the germline ends. CDR3 size: 10 residues. In nucleotides, the CDR3 is TGCAGTGCTAGCACGGACGAGCAGTACTTC. Its translation: CSASTDEQYF.

This chain links TRBV3-1 (or the pseudogene TRBV3-2) with TRBJ2-7; TRBD1 matches 8 bases. This CDR3 spans 17 amino acids. Looked up from germline, CDR1 is LGHDT and CDR2 is YNNKEL (reference sequence). The V gene end was trimmed by 0 bases and the J gene end by 3 bases; junction bases not matched to a gene: 10. The CDR3 spells CASSQDGGWDRYYEQYF. The DNA for the CDR3 is TGTGCCAGCAGCCAAGATGGGGGGTGGGACAGGTACTACGAGCAGTACTTC.

The V and J genes are TRBV4-1 and TRBJ2-3; TRBD2 agrees at 10 bases. This CDR3 is 15 amino acids long. The germline gives CDR1 MGHRA, CDR2 YSYEKL. Germline trimming cut 4 bases from V and 5 bases from J; bases unmatched to any gene: 6. The CDR3 protein is CASSLAAGGRDTQYF. The CDR3 coding sequence is TGCGCCAGCAGCCTCGCAGCGGGGGGGAGAGATACGCAGTATTTT.

The rearrangement uses TRBV6-5 and TRBJ1-2, with D possibly matching TRBD1 (6 bases). There are 14 residues in the CDR3. Looked up from germline, CDR1 is MNHEY and CDR2 is SVGAGI. V dropped 1 base and J dropped 4 bases, with 10 bases sitting between them. The chain's CDR3 is CASSYWGAGYGYTF. The DNA of the CDR3 is TGTGCCAGCAGTTACTGGGGGGCCGGCTATGGCTACACCTTC.

The chain employs TRBV6-5 and TRBJ1-1; D might be TRBD1 (6 bases). CDR3 size: 15 residues. V shed 6 bases and J shed 5 bases, with 19 bases lying between them. Germline V gene data show CDR1 as MNHEY and CDR2 as SVGAGI. The chain's CDR3 is CASSRWGAEGTEAFF. Here the CDR3 DNA reads TGTGCCAGCAGCAGGTGGGGGGCTGAGGGAACTGAAGCTTTCTTT.

This clone is termed medium-sized. This chain uses TRBV6-5 with TRBJ1-1; D is unclear. The germline V gene encodes CDR1 MNHEY and CDR2 SVGAGI. V was clipped by 6 bases and J by 5 bases, with 16 bases between them. The CDR3 totals 14 residues. The CDR3 reads CASSADGVGTEAFF. The CDR3 DNA follows: TGTGCCAGCAGCGCCGATGGGGTGGGAACTGAAGCTTTCTTT.

This clone came up a few times. The V call is TRBV7-9, the J call TRBJ1-2; TRBD1 aligns across 9 bases. V shed 1 base, J shed 8 bases, and the junction held 11 bases outside the gene matches. Germline V gene sequence: CDR1 SEHNR, CDR2 FQNEAQ (reference sequence). This CDR3 comprises 16 residues. CDR3 region: CASSLGENRGLGGYTF. CDR3 in DNA: TGTGCCAGCAGCTTAGGGGAGAACAGGGGGCTAGGAGGCTACACCTTC. Based on the CDR3 plus reference TRBV7-9 and TRBJ1-2, the full variable domain is DTGVSQNPRHKITKRGQNVTFRCDPISEHNRLYWYRQTLGQGPEFLTYFQNEAQLEKSRLLSDRFSAERPKGSFSTLEIQRTEQGDSAMYLCASSLGENRGLGGYTFGSGTRLTVV.

The chain has TRBV3-1 (or the pseudogene TRBV3-2) and TRBJ2-1; TRBD2 is a possible D gene (5 bases). The length of the CDR3 is 14 residues. Trimming took off 1 base at V and 6 bases at J, with 10 bases between the two ends. The germline V gene has CDR1 LGHDT and CDR2 YNNKEL (reference sequence). CDR3 residues: CASSQGRRANEQFF. DNA of the CDR3: TGTGCCAGCAGCCAAGGGCGGCGGGCCAATGAGCAGTTCTTC.